Listed below are T cell receptor beta chains from one sample, sequenced in a study of T-cell reconstitution after alpha-beta-depleted transplantation in children. TCRdb ran MiXCR on the PCR reads and lists one entry per CDR3 protein. The repertoire holds roughly 100,000 distinct CDR3 sequences, with 7% to 10% as singletons. The sample here was PBMCs from the stem cell graft donor, taken from the stem cell graft. Receptor source: a human donor who donated a stem cell graft to a child with congenital amegakaryocytic thrombocytopenia. Each CDR3 is given with its conserved first and last residue. A D gene is named only where the DNA matches it firmly. Clone size is shown for a subset of rows, as once, few, many or a class of expanded clone.

cdr3_aa,clone_size,v_call,j_call,d_call
CASSVLSGPAFNEQFF,many,TRBV6-1,TRBJ2-1,-
CAWSQGQNEKLFF,few,TRBV30,TRBJ1-4,TRBD1
CASSQRRDNEKLFF,-,TRBV12-3/TRBV12-4,TRBJ1-4,-
CSARKGGGGRETQYF,many,TRBV20-1,TRBJ2-5,-
CAISEFRDRGTGELFF,many,TRBV10-3,TRBJ2-2,TRBD1
CASSSPTSGGRYNEQFF,many,TRBV28,TRBJ2-1,TRBD2
CAWSVGRSGNTIYF,many,TRBV30,TRBJ1-3,-
CASSAGVAVSTDTQYF,many,TRBV25-1,TRBJ2-3,-
CASSLVSRGGTEAFF,many,TRBV5-1,TRBJ1-1,-
CAISEGQGLAGANVLTF,many,TRBV10-3,TRBJ2-6,-
CASLGFRSTDTQYF,many,TRBV5-8,TRBJ2-3,-
CSAMDRDEGFNQPQHF,many,TRBV20-1,TRBJ1-5,TRBD1
CASSVEPGAGNTIYF,many,TRBV9,TRBJ1-3,-
CSARAGGELNTEAFF,many,TRBV20-1,TRBJ1-1,TRBD1
CASRGTGPRELFF,many,TRBV2,TRBJ2-2,-
CASSIDGVGVSEQFF,many,TRBV19,TRBJ2-1,-
CASSLFGRGQYF,many,TRBV11-1,TRBJ2-7,-
CSARASGGAYEQYF,few,TRBV20-1,TRBJ2-7,TRBD1
CASSATGDGYTF,-,TRBV9,TRBJ1-2,TRBD1
CSARDRQGGGQPQHF,many,TRBV20-1,TRBJ1-5,TRBD1
CASSWRSSYNEQFF,many,TRBV12-3/TRBV12-4,TRBJ2-1,-
CASSQEPSGAYEQYF,many,TRBV4-3,TRBJ2-7,TRBD2
CASSQASGLRTQYF,many,TRBV4-1,TRBJ2-5,-
CASSSMLERFNTGELFF,many,TRBV5-1,TRBJ2-2,-
CASSASGLAASTDTQYF,many,TRBV13,TRBJ2-3,TRBD2
CAWSIWGYSGELFF,-,TRBV30,TRBJ2-2,-
CASSLARGGVAKNIQYF,many,TRBV7-8,TRBJ2-4,TRBD2
CASSPGPTGELFF,many,TRBV12-3/TRBV12-4,TRBJ2-2,-
CSAERTGGNEQFF,many,TRBV20-1,TRBJ2-1,TRBD1
CASSQRGAADTGELFF,many,TRBV4-1,TRBJ2-2,-
CASSEFSGTGMETQYF,many,TRBV25-1,TRBJ2-5,TRBD1
CASSRPGSGREDTQYF,many,TRBV5-1,TRBJ2-3,TRBD2
CASSLINQPQHF,many,TRBV7-2,TRBJ1-5,-
CASSSRTGGADNEQFF,many,TRBV5-1,TRBJ2-1,TRBD1
CASSLDAGAPRYF,many,TRBV11-2,TRBJ2-4,-
CASSPRNTGGTDTQYF,few,TRBV27,TRBJ2-3,-
CASSSDYATGELFF,-,TRBV12-3/TRBV12-4,TRBJ2-2,-